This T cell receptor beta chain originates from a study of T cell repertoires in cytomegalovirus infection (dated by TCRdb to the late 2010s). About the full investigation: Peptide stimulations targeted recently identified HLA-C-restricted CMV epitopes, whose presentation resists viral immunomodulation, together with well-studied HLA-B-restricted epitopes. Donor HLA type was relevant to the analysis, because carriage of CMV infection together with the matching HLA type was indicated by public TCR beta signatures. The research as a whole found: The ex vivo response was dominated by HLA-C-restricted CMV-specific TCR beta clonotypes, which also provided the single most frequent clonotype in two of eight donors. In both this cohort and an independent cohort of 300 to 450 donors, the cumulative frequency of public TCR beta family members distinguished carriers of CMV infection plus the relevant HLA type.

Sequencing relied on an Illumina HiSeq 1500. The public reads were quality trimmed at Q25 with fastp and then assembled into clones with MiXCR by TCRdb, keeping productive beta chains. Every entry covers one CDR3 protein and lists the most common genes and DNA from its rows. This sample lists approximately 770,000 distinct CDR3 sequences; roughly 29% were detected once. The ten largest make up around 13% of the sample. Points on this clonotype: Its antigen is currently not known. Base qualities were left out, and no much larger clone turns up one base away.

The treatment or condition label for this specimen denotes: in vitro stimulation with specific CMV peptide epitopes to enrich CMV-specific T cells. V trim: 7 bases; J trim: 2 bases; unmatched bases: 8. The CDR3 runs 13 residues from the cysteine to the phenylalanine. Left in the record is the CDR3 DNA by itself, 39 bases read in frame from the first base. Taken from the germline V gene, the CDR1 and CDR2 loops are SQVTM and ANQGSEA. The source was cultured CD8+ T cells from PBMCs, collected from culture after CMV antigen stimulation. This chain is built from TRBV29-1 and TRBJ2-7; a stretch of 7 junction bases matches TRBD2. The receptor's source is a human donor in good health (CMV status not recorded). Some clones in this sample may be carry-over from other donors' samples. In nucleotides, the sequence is TGCAGCGCTACTGGCGGGAGCGCCTACGAGCAGTACTTC. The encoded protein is CSATGGSAYEQYF.